Listed below are T cell receptor beta chains from one sample, sequenced in a study of early T cells in non-severe SARS-CoV-2 infection. TCRdb re-called the 5' RACE reads with MiXCR, one entry per CDR3 protein. The sample includes around 63,000 distinct CDR3 sequences, 10% of them seen just once. This material consisted of whole blood, taken at baseline. The receptor source for this set is an adult who was a healthcare worker with PCR-confirmed SARS-CoV-2 infection or an uninfected control (not recorded which). The CDR3 runs from the conserved cysteine through the conserved F or W. A D gene is named only where the DNA matches it firmly. Only some rows state a clone size, as once, few, many or a class for expanded clones.

CDR3nt: TGTGCCAGCAGCTTAGGAGTTGGTCAGGCTTCCCGCACTGAAGCTTTCTTT
CDR3aa: CASSLGVGQASRTEAFF
abundance: many
v_gene: TRBV7-9
j_gene: TRBJ1-1
d_gene: .

CDR3nt: TGTGCCAGCAGCGTAGGGTGGACGGACGAGCAGTACTTC
CDR3aa: CASSVGWTDEQYF
abundance: many
v_gene: TRBV9
j_gene: TRBJ2-7
d_gene: .

CDR3nt: TGTGCCAGCAGTATCCGGGACAGGGTCTACGAGCAGTACTTC
CDR3aa: CASSIRDRVYEQYF
abundance: .
v_gene: TRBV28
j_gene: TRBJ2-7
d_gene: TRBD1

CDR3nt: TGTGCCACCAGTGATTTGGGAAAGGGGGCGGAGACCCAGTACTTC
CDR3aa: CATSDLGKGAETQYF
abundance: many
v_gene: TRBV24-1
j_gene: TRBJ2-5
d_gene: TRBD1

CDR3nt: TGTGCCACCAGTGAAATGGGAGACACCGGGGAGCTGTTTTTT
CDR3aa: CATSEMGDTGELFF
abundance: many
v_gene: TRBV24-1
j_gene: TRBJ2-2
d_gene: .

CDR3nt: TGTGCCAGCAAGATCCGCCAGGGAACCTACGAGCAGTACTTC
CDR3aa: CASKIRQGTYEQYF
abundance: .
v_gene: TRBV6-5
j_gene: TRBJ2-7
d_gene: .

CDR3nt: TGTGCCAGCAGTGAAGTTGGTGGGAGGAACACCGGGGAGCTGTTTTTT
CDR3aa: CASSEVGGRNTGELFF
abundance: many
v_gene: TRBV25-1
j_gene: TRBJ2-2
d_gene: .

CDR3nt: TGTGCCACCAGTGATAGCCCGCGGGGACAGGGGAATGAAAAACTGTTTTTT
CDR3aa: CATSDSPRGQGNEKLFF
abundance: many
v_gene: TRBV24-1
j_gene: TRBJ1-4
d_gene: TRBD1

CDR3nt: TGCAGTGCTAGAGAAGGCGCAAACACTGAAGCTTTCTTT
CDR3aa: CSAREGANTEAFF
abundance: many
v_gene: TRBV20-1
j_gene: TRBJ1-1
d_gene: .

CDR3nt: TGCAGCGCCTGGGCCGGGGGGGGCTCCTACGAGCAGTACTTC
CDR3aa: CSAWAGGGSYEQYF
abundance: .
v_gene: TRBV29-1
j_gene: TRBJ2-7
d_gene: TRBD2

CDR3nt: TGTGCCAGCAGTGGAACGGGAGAGACCCAGTACTTC
CDR3aa: CASSGTGETQYF
abundance: many
v_gene: TRBV2
j_gene: TRBJ2-5
d_gene: .

CDR3nt: TGTGCCAGCAGTGAACTTTTCTCTGGGGCCAACGTCCTGACTTTC
CDR3aa: CASSELFSGANVLTF
abundance: few
v_gene: TRBV2
j_gene: TRBJ2-6
d_gene: .

CDR3nt: TGTGCCAGCAGTTATCAGCCCCAGCATTTT
CDR3aa: CASSYQPQHF
abundance: few
v_gene: TRBV28
j_gene: TRBJ1-5
d_gene: .

CDR3nt: TGTGCCAGCTCACCAACGGGGGGCGCCGGCGGCTACACCTTC
CDR3aa: CASSPTGGAGGYTF
abundance: few
v_gene: TRBV18
j_gene: TRBJ1-2
d_gene: .

CDR3nt: TGTGCCAGCAGTTTAATTGGGGTTGCCCCTGAAGCTTTCTTT
CDR3aa: CASSLIGVAPEAFF
abundance: few
v_gene: TRBV12-3/TRBV12-4
j_gene: TRBJ1-1
d_gene: .

CDR3nt: TGTGCCAGCAGCCGGACGGGCTATGGCTACACCTTC
CDR3aa: CASSRTGYGYTF
abundance: many
v_gene: TRBV6-5
j_gene: TRBJ1-2
d_gene: .

CDR3nt: TGTGCCAGCAGTTTTTTTGGCAGGGTAATGAACACTGAAGCTTTCTTT
CDR3aa: CASSFFGRVMNTEAFF
abundance: .
v_gene: TRBV28
j_gene: TRBJ1-1
d_gene: .

CDR3nt: TGCAGTGCTGCGGGACTAGCGGGGGGCAATGAGCAGTTCTTC
CDR3aa: CSAAGLAGGNEQFF
abundance: many
v_gene: TRBV20-1
j_gene: TRBJ2-1
d_gene: TRBD2

CDR3nt: TGTGCCAGCAGCTTAGACGGGATTCAGCCCCAGCATTTT
CDR3aa: CASSLDGIQPQHF
abundance: .
v_gene: TRBV7-3
j_gene: TRBJ1-5
d_gene: .

CDR3nt: TGCAGTGCTAGACCGGGACAGGGGGATGACACCGGGGAGCTGTTTTTT
CDR3aa: CSARPGQGDDTGELFF
abundance: .
v_gene: TRBV20-1
j_gene: TRBJ2-2
d_gene: TRBD1

CDR3nt: TGTGCCAGCAGTCCGGACGGCCCCCCTGGAGCTTTCTTT
CDR3aa: CASSPDGPPGAFF
abundance: .
v_gene: TRBV28
j_gene: TRBJ1-1
d_gene: .

CDR3nt: TGCAGCGTCGGTACTAGCGGGAGGGCCAAAAACATTCAGTACTTC
CDR3aa: CSVGTSGRAKNIQYF
abundance: .
v_gene: TRBV29-1
j_gene: TRBJ2-4
d_gene: TRBD2

CDR3nt: TGTGCCAGCAGTTCGCCGACTCCCCTTGGCACTGAAGCTTTCTTT
CDR3aa: CASSSPTPLGTEAFF
abundance: .
v_gene: TRBV28
j_gene: TRBJ1-1
d_gene: .

CDR3nt: TGTGCCAGCTCACAAACCGGGACAGGGGATTCACCCCTCCACTTT
CDR3aa: CASSQTGTGDSPLHF
abundance: many
v_gene: TRBV18
j_gene: TRBJ1-6
d_gene: TRBD1